This TCR beta chain emerged from a study of shared clonotypes between healthy human individuals. Findings and caveats of the study: Between a handful of donors, naive CD4 clonotypes were shared at a level of about 5%.

As to this clone: The antigen is not known.

Germline loops: CDR1 SGHNT, CDR2 YYREEE (reference sequence). CDR3 size: 15 residues. V was clipped by 4 bases and J by 4 bases; unmatched bases: 10. Generated by immunoSEQ multiplex PCR, the TCRdb table keeps only in-frame clones and is missing some. The sample lists 730,000 or so clones, about two thirds occurring once. The clonotype originates from a woman aged 30 to 39 in good health. The chain carries TRBV5-4 and TRBJ2-7, with 8 bases matching TRBD1. Sample: memory CD4+ T cells sorted from blood. Subset in this sample: CD45RA-negative fraction. The CDR3, as DNA: TGTGCCAGCAGCCCGAGGGGACAGGAACCGTACGAGCAGTACTTC. This gives the protein CASSPRGQEPYEQYF. Looking up the rest from reference TRBV5-4 and TRBJ2-7 gives the full variable domain: ETGVTQSPTHLIKTRGQQVTLRCSSQSGHNTVSWYQQALGQGPQFIFQYYREEENGRGNFPPRFSGLQFPNYSSELNVNALELDDSALYLCASSPRGQEPYEQYFGPGTRLTVT.